The clone carrying this T cell receptor beta chain was seen at least ten times. Trimming pared 6 bases from V and 4 bases from J, leaving 12 bases between. Per germline, CDR1 LNHDA and CDR2 SQIVND (reference sequence). The CDR3 is 13 amino acids. TCRdb re-called the PCR reads through MiXCR. The sample has around 24,000 clones, more than 10% seen once; the top ten hold about a sixth. The data were taken from a study of metastatic and nonmetastatic thyroid tumors. The entire patient cohort was treatment-naive prior to thyroid surgery. The sample taken for sequencing was blood. The chain recombines TRBV19 with TRBJ2-5, with D possibly TRBD2 on 6 matching bases. The TCR was taken from a female donor with papillary thyroid cancer or a benign thyroid nodule (not recorded which). Some clones in this sample may be carry-over from other donors' samples. CDR3 loop: CASSARGLETQYF. The CDR3 bases are TGTGCCAGTAGCGCCCGGGGGTTAGAGACCCAGTACTTC.